Here is one T cell receptor (beta chain) with its context. These data come from a study of T cells expressing NK-cell markers. TCRdb processed the 5' RACE reads again and assigns one entry to each CDR3 protein, with no DNA. Its listing shows about 550,000 distinct CDR3 sequences. This CDR3 spans 12 amino acids. Germline V gives CDR1 SQVTM, CDR2 ANQGSEA. This TCR was recovered from a man aged 18 to 35 in good health. The chain couples TRBV29-1 to TRBJ2-2. The specimen sequenced was blood T cells: a sorted CD56 or NKG2C T cell subset, CD4+ or CD8+ T cells, or bulk PBMC T cells (not recorded which). CDR3 protein: CSAEQSAGELFF.